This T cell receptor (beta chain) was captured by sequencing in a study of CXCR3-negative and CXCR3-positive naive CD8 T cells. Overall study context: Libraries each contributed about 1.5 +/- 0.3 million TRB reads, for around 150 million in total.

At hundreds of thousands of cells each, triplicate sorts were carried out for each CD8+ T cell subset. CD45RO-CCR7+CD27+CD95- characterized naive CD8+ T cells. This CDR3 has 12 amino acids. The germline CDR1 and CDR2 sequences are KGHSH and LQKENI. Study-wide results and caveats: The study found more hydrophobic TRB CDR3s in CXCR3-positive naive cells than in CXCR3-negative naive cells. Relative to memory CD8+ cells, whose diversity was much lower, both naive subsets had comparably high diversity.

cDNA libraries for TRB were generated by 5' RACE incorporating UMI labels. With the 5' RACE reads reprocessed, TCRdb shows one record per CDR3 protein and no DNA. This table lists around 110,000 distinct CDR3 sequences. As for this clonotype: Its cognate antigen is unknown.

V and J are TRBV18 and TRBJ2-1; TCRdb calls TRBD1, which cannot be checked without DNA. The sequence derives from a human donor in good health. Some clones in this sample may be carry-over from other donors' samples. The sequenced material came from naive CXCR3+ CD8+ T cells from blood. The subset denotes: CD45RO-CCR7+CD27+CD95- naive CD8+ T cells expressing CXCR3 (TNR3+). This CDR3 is CASSLDSGGQFF.